The 32 T cell receptor beta chains below were found in one sample sequenced in a study of regulatory T cells in long-lasting Graves disease. CDR3 regions were amplified by Arm-PCR using iRepertoire HTBI primers to build TCR beta libraries. Using its own MiXCR run on the multiplex PCR reads, TCRdb lists one record per CDR3 protein. The sample carries roughly 500,000 distinct CDR3 sequences, 20% to 25% recorded once. Time point denoted: persistent/refractory GD, antithyroid drugs over 5 years with positive TRAb. PBMC RNA served as the TCR library source. The sample in question was peripheral blood mononuclear cells (PBMCs), obtained when the disease was refractory, from a patient treated with antithyroid drugs. The receptors derive from a female donor with Graves disease.

This clonotype was counted at least ten times. The CDR3 loop reads CAIAGGWTNTEAFF. The CDR3 DNA is TGTGCCATCGCAGGGGGCTGGACGAACACTGAAGCTTTCTTT. This chain joins TRBV10-3 and TRBJ1-1, with TRBD1 matching over 8 bases. This CDR3 has 14 residues. Losses at the gene ends were 8 bases for V and 1 base for J; bases not matched to a gene: 6. Per the germline V gene, CDR1 is ENHRY and CDR2 is SYGVKD.

This clonotype was seen ten or more times. The chain combines TRBV27 with TRBJ2-7, with 7 positions matching TRBD1. V was pared by 4 bases and J by 3 bases, with 3 bases of the junction left unmatched. CDR1 is MNHEY, CDR2 SMNVEV, per germline (reference sequence). This CDR3 has 13 residues. CDR3 amino acids: CASSYRQGYEQYF. CDR3 bases: TGTGCCAGCAGTTACCGACAGGGCTACGAGCAGTACTTC.

This clonotype was counted many times. V and J are TRBV5-5 and TRBJ2-5; no reliable D call. Trimming removed 1 base from V and 0 bases from J, with 13 bases in between. Germline loops: CDR1 SGHKS, CDR2 YYEKEE (reference sequence). The CDR3 runs 16 residues. This chain's CDR3 is CASSLWPQSDQETQYF. CDR3 DNA: TGTGCCAGCAGCTTGTGGCCTCAGAGTGACCAAGAGACCCAGTACTTC.

The table lists this clonotype with many counts. Compared with germline, one end of the junction differs, possibly owing to a read error. The chain carries TRBV5-1 and TRBJ1-4, with a possible D match to TRBD1 (5 bases). CDR3 length: 14 residues. From germline, CDR1 is SGHRS and CDR2 YFSETQ. The CDR3 region has the DNA TGTGCCAGCAGTCTAGGGACGGAGAATGAAAAACTGTTTTTT. Protein sequence: CASSLGTENEKLFF.

The rearrangement links TRBV7-9 to TRBJ1-1; 7 nucleotides match TRBD1. V shed 5 bases, J shed 1 base, and the junction held 7 bases outside the gene matches. Germline lookup yields CDR1 SEHNR and CDR2 FQNEAQ (reference sequence). The length of the CDR3 is 15 residues. The CDR3 is CASSTYRTGNTEAFF. CDR3 nucleotides: TGTGCCAGCAGCACTTATAGGACAGGGAACACTGAAGCTTTCTTT.

The chain links TRBV20-1 to TRBJ2-7; 8 bases line up with TRBD2. The CDR3 covers 16 residues. V was clipped by 0 bases and J by 2 bases; unmatched bases: 9. From germline, CDR1 is DFQATT and CDR2 SNEGSKA (reference sequence). CDR3 sequence reads: CSARDRVSGRAYEQYF. The CDR3 DNA is TGCAGTGCTAGAGATCGGGTAAGCGGGAGAGCCTACGAGCAGTACTTC.

This clonotype has more than one count but fewer than ten. The J gene is TRBJ1-2, the V gene TRBV5-4; unclear D gene. Germline V gene lookup returns CDR1 SGHNT and CDR2 YYREEE (reference sequence). This CDR3 comprises 15 residues. V gave up 0 bases and J gave up 4 bases, with 13 bases separating them. CDR3 in DNA: TGTGCCAGCAGCTTGGCTACACCCCTTATCTATGGCTACACCTTC. Translated: CASSLATPLIYGYTF.

This clonotype was counted between two and nine times. The chain couples TRBV7-9 to TRBJ1-2, with D hard to call. This CDR3 region has 12 residues. CDR1 is SEHNR and CDR2 is FQNEAQ in the germline V gene (reference sequence). The V end lost 7 bases, the J end lost 5 bases, and 11 bases lay between the germline ends. The CDR3 DNA follows: TGTGCCAGCACCCAGTCCGGGTATGGCTACACCTTC. Its translation: CASTQSGYGYTF.

This clonotype was seen a handful of times. CDR3 bases: TGTGCCAGCAGTCCCCTGGACAGGGCAATGTACACTGAAGCTTTCTTT. Amino acids: CASSPLDRAMYTEAFF. V and J are TRBV27 and TRBJ1-1; 8 bases agree with TRBD1. The CDR3 has 16 residues. The germline V gene encodes CDR1 MNHEY and CDR2 SMNVEV (reference sequence). Germline trimming cut 5 bases from V and 3 bases from J; bases unmatched to any gene: 11.

This clonotype was counted between two and nine times. The CDR3 DNA follows: TGTGCCTGGAGTAGAGGGTTTCAGCCCCAGCATTTT. This sequence encodes CAWSRGFQPQHF. V and J are TRBV30 and TRBJ1-5; D is unresolved. The V end was cut by 2 bases, the J end by 6 bases, with 8 bases between. This CDR3 has 12 amino acids. Per germline, CDR1 GTSNPN and CDR2 SVGIG (reference sequence).

This clonotype was seen a few times. The chain couples TRBV7-3 to TRBJ2-1, with 7 bases that match TRBD1. Germline V CDR1 and CDR2: SGHTA, FQGTGA. The CDR3 length is 13 residues. After removal of 2 bases from V and 9 bases from J, the junction contained 4 bases not matched to a gene. CDR3 in DNA: TGTGCCAGCAGCTTAGGGACAGACCTTGAGCAGTTCTTC. Protein product: CASSLGTDLEQFF.

In this sample, this clonotype turned up many times. The V call is TRBV16, the J call TRBJ2-7; D could derive from TRBD1 or TRBD2 (7 bases each). The CDR3 is 18 amino acids. From germline, CDR1 is KGHSY and CDR2 FQNENV. Trimming left V 0 bases short and J 1 base short, with 19 bases between. This CDR3 is CASSQSSPLQGGSYEQYF. The CDR3 coding sequence is TGTGCCAGCAGCCAATCCTCCCCCCTCCAGGGGGGGTCCTACGAGCAGTACTTC.

This clonotype was seen ten or more times. The chain joins TRBV12-3 or TRBV12-4 to TRBJ1-2; TRBD1 is a possible D gene (5 bases). With 8 bases removed from V and 7 bases from J, the gap between germline ends came to 23 bases. CDR3 length equals 15 residues. For the CDR3, the DNA is TGTGCCAGCCGCTTGGGACTCCTCTCAGGAGGTGGCTACACCTTC. Its translation is CASRLGLLSGGGYTF.

This clonotype was counted between two and nine times. CDR3 in DNA: TGTGCCAGCAGAAGCGGCTCCTCCTACGAGCAGTACTTC. Protein sequence: CASRSGSSYEQYF. The chain is built from TRBV6-1 and TRBJ2-7, with a tentative D call TRBD2 (5 bases). The CDR3 has 13 residues. Trimming took 6 bases from V and 0 from J, leaving 9 bases between them. Germline V gene lookup returns CDR1 MNHNS and CDR2 SASEGT.

V is TRBV19 and J is TRBJ1-5, with D possibly matching TRBD1 (6 bases). CDR1 is LNHDA and CDR2 is SQIVND in the germline V gene (reference sequence). V shed 1 base and J shed 6 bases, with 19 bases lying between them. This CDR3 comprises 17 residues. The CDR3 here is CASSIALAGADGQPQHF. The CDR3 nucleotides read TGTGCCAGTAGTATAGCTTTAGCGGGGGCGGACGGTCAGCCCCAGCATTTT.

This clonotype was observed at least ten times. The rearrangement joins TRBV29-1 to TRBJ2-6; perhaps TRBD2 as D (7 bases). Germline lookup yields CDR1 SQVTM and CDR2 ANQGSEA. Deletions cut 3 bases from V and 2 bases from J, with 14 bases between. The CDR3 contains 16 residues. The CDR3 region is CSVDQRGGTGANVLTF. CDR3 DNA: TGCAGCGTTGATCAAAGGGGGGGCACTGGGGCCAACGTCCTGACTTTC.

This clonotype was observed at least ten times. This rearrangement joins TRBV19 to TRBJ1-2; D might be TRBD1 (5 bases). V lost 6 bases, J lost 3 bases, and 17 bases lay in between. CDR1 LNHDA and CDR2 SQIVND come from the germline V gene (reference sequence). The CDR3 sequence is 15 residues long. DNA for the CDR3: TGTGCCAGTAGCACCGCTTATGAGGGGCACTATGGCTACACCTTC. It codes for CASSTAYEGHYGYTF. Based on the CDR3 plus reference TRBV19 and TRBJ1-2, the full variable domain is DGGITQSPKYLFRKEGQNVTLSCEQNLNHDAMYWYRQDPGQGLRLIYYSQIVNDFQKGDIAEGYSVSREKKESFPLTVTSAQKNPTAFYLCASSTAYEGHYGYTFGSGTRLTVV.

V and J are TRBV29-1 and TRBJ2-7; D might be TRBD1 (7 bases). V was clipped by 7 bases and J by 3 bases, with 22 bases between them. The length of the CDR3 is 15 residues. Germline assignment: CDR1 SQVTM and CDR2 ANQGSEA. The CDR3 reads CSALLGGQWGYEQYF. The CDR3 nucleotides read TGCAGCGCGTTGTTGGGGGGACAGTGGGGCTACGAGCAGTACTTC.

The gene calls are TRBV4-3 and TRBJ2-5; a weak D match, TRBD2 (5 bases). The CDR3 totals 13 residues. The V end lost 0 bases, the J end lost 11 bases, and 13 bases lay between the germline ends. CDR1 is LGHNA, CDR2 YSLEER, per germline. CDR3: CASSQDWTGIQYF. The CDR3 DNA follows: TGCGCCAGCAGCCAAGATTGGACGGGGATTCAGTACTTC.

This clonotype was seen repeatedly, ten times or more. This sequence joins TRBV28 and TRBJ2-5; 9 bases align to TRBD1. Germline V gene sequence: CDR1 MDHEN, CDR2 SYDVKM. The CDR3 has 14 amino acids. V gave up 5 bases and J gave up 6 bases; unmatched junction bases: 7. The DNA of the CDR3 is TGTGCCAGCAGTCTCGGACAGGGGTCCAAGACCCAGTACTTC. It specifies CASSLGQGSKTQYF.

This clonotype came up many times. J is TRBJ1-2 and V is TRBV20-1, with no clear D. The CDR3 is 14 amino acids. Germline assignment: CDR1 DFQATT and CDR2 SNEGSKA (reference sequence). V was cut by 0 bases and J by 2 bases, with 10 bases left in between. CDR3 sequence: CSARDSTRNYGYTF. The CDR3 DNA sequence: TGCAGTGCTAGAGATTCAACACGGAACTATGGCTACACCTTC.

J is TRBJ2-7 and V is TRBV5-1; D gene uncertain. CDR1 and CDR2 (germline): SGHRS, YFSETQ. The V end was cut by 2 bases, the J end by 3 bases, with 12 bases between. The CDR3 extends over 14 amino acids. CDR3 sequence (DNA): TGCGCCAGCAGCTTTGGGTTTTTAGGCTACGAGCAGTACTTC. Protein product: CASSFGFLGYEQYF.

The rearrangement links TRBV5-1 to TRBJ1-1, with unresolved D. CDR3 length equals 15 residues. V gave up 4 bases and J gave up 0 bases, with 13 bases separating them. Germline V gene sequence: CDR1 SGHRS, CDR2 YFSETQ. CDR3 nucleotides: TGCGCCAGCAGCCTTACTGAGAGTTTGAACACTGAAGCTTTCTTT. It translates to CASSLTESLNTEAFF. Together with reference TRBV5-1 and TRBJ1-1, the CDR3 gives the full variable domain: KAGVTQTPRYLIKTRGQQVTLSCSPISGHRSVSWYQQTPGQGLQFLFEYFSETQRNKGNFPGRFSGRQFSNSRSEMNVSTLELGDSALYLCASSLTESLNTEAFFGQGTRLTVV.

The V gene is TRBV4-1, the J gene TRBJ2-4; 10 positions agree with TRBD1. V lost 0 bases and J lost 2; bases outside the gene matches: 4. CDR3 size: 17 residues. Germline V gene sequence: CDR1 MGHRA, CDR2 YSYEKL. CDR3 protein: CASSQERGQGPKNIQYF. Written as DNA, the CDR3 is TGCGCCAGCAGCCAAGAGAGGGGACAGGGGCCCAAAAACATTCAGTACTTC.

In this sample, this clonotype turned up many times. Here the CDR3 DNA reads TGCAGCGTTGAAGATTCGTCGGCAGGGGCCCAAGAGACCCAGTACTTC. Its translation is CSVEDSSAGAQETQYF. The chain has TRBV29-1 and TRBJ2-5, with TRBD1 as a possible D gene (6 bases). Between the trimmed V and J ends, which lost 0 bases and 1 base, there was a span of 15 bases. CDR1 and CDR2 (germline): SQVTM, ANQGSEA. The CDR3 length is 16 residues.

The V call is TRBV28, the J call TRBJ1-2; 8 bases are a match to TRBD1. Germline loops: CDR1 MDHEN, CDR2 SYDVKM. Losses at the gene ends were 5 bases for V and 2 bases for J; bases not matched to a gene: 10. The CDR3 spans 16 residues. The CDR3 here is CASSQGTGTPNYGYTF. The CDR3 DNA sequence: TGTGCCAGCAGTCAAGGGACAGGAACGCCGAACTATGGCTACACCTTC.

This chain links TRBV19 with TRBJ2-7, with D hard to call. The V end lost 4 bases, the J end lost 2 bases, and 9 bases lay between the germline ends. CDR1 LNHDA and CDR2 SQIVND come from the germline V gene (reference sequence). The CDR3 runs 13 residues. CDR3 sequence (DNA): TGTGCCAGTAGTAGGAATACCGCCTACGAGCAGTACTTC. Translating it yields CASSRNTAYEQYF.

This clonotype showed up many times. The chain joins TRBV7-2 to TRBJ1-4; 7 bases line up with TRBD1. Trimming took 2 bases from V and 6 from J; bases not matched to a gene: 3. The CDR3 runs 14 residues. CDR1 and CDR2 (germline): SGHTA, FQGNSA. CDR3 sequence (DNA): TGTGCCAGCAGCTTAATGGGACAGCATGAAAAACTGTTTTTT. As protein: CASSLMGQHEKLFF.

V is TRBV7-2 and J is TRBJ1-5; D may be TRBD1 (6 bases). CDR1 is SGHTA and CDR2 is FQGNSA in the germline V gene. The CDR3 sequence is 15 residues long. Trimming took off 1 base at V and 7 bases at J, with 14 bases between the two ends. This CDR3 reads CASSLGGGARQPQHF. The CDR3 nucleotides read TGTGCCAGCAGCTTAGGAGGGGGGGCTCGGCAGCCCCAGCATTTT.

This clonotype turned up a few times. The chain uses TRBV30 and TRBJ1-2, with D unclear. Germline V CDR1 and CDR2: GTSNPN, SVGIG (reference sequence). This CDR3 has 13 residues. Trimming took off 1 base at V and 4 bases at J, with 10 bases between the two ends. CDR3 amino acids: CAWSGVWSYGYTF. CDR3 DNA: TGTGCCTGGAGTGGGGTATGGAGCTATGGCTACACCTTC.

This clonotype was detected many times. V and J are TRBV28 and TRBJ2-6; D gene unclear. The CDR3 extends over 16 amino acids. Germline values: CDR1 MDHEN, CDR2 SYDVKM. Trimming left V 7 bases short and J 0 bases short, with 13 bases between. CDR3 in DNA: TGTGCCAGCACCGCCTACAGCTACTCTGGGGCCAACGTCCTGACTTTC. As protein: CASTAYSYSGANVLTF.

This clonotype has a count of ten or more. This rearrangement joins TRBV7-8 to TRBJ1-1, with 8 nucleotides matching TRBD1. V was pared by 5 bases and J by 5 bases, with 4 bases of the junction left unmatched. Germline lookup yields CDR1 SGHVS and CDR2 FQNEAQ. The CDR3 sequence is 13 residues long. CDR3 region: CASSRTGLTEAFF. The CDR3, as DNA: TGTGCCAGCAGCCGGACAGGGTTGACTGAAGCTTTCTTT.